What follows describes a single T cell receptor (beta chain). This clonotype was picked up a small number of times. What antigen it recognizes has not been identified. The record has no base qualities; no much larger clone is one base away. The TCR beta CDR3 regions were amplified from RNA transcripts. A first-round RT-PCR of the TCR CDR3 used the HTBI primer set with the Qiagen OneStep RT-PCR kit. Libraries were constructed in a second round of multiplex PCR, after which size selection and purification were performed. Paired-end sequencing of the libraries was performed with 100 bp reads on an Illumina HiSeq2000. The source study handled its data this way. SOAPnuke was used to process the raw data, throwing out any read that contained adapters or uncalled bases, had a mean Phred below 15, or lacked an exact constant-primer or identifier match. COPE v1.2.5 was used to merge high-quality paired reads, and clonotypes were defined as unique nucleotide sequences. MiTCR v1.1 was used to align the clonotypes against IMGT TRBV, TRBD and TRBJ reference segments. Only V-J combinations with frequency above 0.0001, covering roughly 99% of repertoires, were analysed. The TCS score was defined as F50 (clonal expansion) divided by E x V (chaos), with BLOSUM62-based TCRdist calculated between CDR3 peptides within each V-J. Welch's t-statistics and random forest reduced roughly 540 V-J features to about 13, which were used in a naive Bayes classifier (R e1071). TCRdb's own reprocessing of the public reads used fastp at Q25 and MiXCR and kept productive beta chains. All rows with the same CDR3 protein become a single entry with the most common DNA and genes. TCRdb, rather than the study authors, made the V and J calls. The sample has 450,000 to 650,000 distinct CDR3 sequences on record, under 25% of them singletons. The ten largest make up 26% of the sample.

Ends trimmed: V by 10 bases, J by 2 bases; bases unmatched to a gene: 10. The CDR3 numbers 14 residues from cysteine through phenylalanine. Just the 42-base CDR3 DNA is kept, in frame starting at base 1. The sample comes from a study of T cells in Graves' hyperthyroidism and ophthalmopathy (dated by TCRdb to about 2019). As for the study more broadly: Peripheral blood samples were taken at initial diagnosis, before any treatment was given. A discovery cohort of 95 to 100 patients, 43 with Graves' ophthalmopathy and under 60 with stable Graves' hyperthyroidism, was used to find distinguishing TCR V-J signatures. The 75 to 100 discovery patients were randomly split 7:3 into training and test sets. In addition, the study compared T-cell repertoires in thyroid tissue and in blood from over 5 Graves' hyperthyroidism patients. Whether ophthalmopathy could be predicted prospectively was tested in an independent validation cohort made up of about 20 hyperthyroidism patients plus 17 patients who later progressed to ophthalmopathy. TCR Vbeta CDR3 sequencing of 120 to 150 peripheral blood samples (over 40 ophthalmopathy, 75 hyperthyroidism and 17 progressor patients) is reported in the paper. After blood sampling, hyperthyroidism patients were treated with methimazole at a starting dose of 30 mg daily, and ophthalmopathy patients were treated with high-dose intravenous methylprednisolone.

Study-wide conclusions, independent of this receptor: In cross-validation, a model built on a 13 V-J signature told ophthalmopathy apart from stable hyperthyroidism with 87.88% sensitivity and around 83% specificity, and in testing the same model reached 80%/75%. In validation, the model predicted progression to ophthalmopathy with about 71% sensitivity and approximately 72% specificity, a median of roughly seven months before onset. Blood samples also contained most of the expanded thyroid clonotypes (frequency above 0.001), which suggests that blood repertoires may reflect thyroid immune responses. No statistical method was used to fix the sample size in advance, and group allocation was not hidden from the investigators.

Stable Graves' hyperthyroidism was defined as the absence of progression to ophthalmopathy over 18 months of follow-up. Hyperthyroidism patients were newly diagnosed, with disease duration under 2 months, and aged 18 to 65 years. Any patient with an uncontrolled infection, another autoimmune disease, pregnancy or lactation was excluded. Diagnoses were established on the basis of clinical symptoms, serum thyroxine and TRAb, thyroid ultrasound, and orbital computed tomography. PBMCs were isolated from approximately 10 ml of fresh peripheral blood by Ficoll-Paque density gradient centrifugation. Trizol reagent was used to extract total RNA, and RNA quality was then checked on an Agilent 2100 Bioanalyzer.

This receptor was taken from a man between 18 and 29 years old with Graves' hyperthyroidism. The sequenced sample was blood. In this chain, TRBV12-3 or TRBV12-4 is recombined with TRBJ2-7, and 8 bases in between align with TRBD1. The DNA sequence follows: TGTGCCACCAGGGGACAGGAGGGTACCTACGAGCAGTACTTC. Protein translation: CATRGQEGTYEQYF.